This T cell receptor beta chain was documented in a study of shared clonotypes between healthy human individuals. Profiled with immunoSEQ multiplex PCR; TCRdb holds only in-frame clones, not every one. The sample includes around 1.9 million clones, around 95% of them seen just once. Terminally differentiated effector memory CD45RA+ cells were excluded from the naive CD8 cells, which were CD45RO-negative and positively selected for CCR7. In germline, CDR1 is SNHLY, CDR2 FYNNEI. The CDR3 covers 16 residues. The trim removed 8 bases at V and 2 bases at J, leaving 13 bases unmatched. This chain links TRBV2 with TRBJ2-3; 7 positions match TRBD1. The sample taken for sequencing was naive CD8+ T cells from PBMCs. This clonotype originated in a young man in good health. Some clones in this sample may be carry-over from other donors' samples. CDR3: CASGSSGTDLTDTQYF. CDR3 DNA: TGTGCCAGCGGTTCGTCCGGGACAGACCTCACAGATACGCAGTATTTT. The full variable domain, completed using reference TRBV2 and TRBJ2-3, is EPEVTQTPSHQVTQMGQEVILRCVPISNHLYFYWYRQILGQKVEFLVSFYNNEISEKSEIFDDQFSVERPDGSNFTLKIRSTKLEDSAMYFCASGSSGTDLTDTQYFGPGTRLTVL.